Sequencing of this T cell receptor beta chain was carried out in a study of blood T cells in healthy people across ages. Study-wide results and limits: Long-lived donors carried more naive CD4+ cells and greater diversity than aged donors.

For this clonotype: Its target is unknown.

A minimum of 7 million PBMCs was isolated per sample. At least 6 micrograms of total RNA were extracted per sample. The CDR3 covers 18 residues. Germline values: CDR1 LGHDT, CDR2 YNNKEL (reference sequence). The trim removed 4 bases at V and 2 bases at J, leaving 13 bases unmatched. Sample-barcoded 5' priming and a J-beta primer mix drove a second PCR of about 6 to 12 cycles. TCRdb reprocessed the 5' RACE reads via MiXCR and lists one record per CDR3 protein. The sample includes 1.5 million to 2 million distinct CDR3 sequences, roughly 49% of them seen just once. The rearrangement links TRBV3-1 to TRBJ2-3; 9 nucleotides agree with TRBD2. Specimen: blood. The TCR sequence derives from a woman aged 40 to 50 in good health. Written as DNA, the CDR3 is TGTGCCAGCAGCCCGGTGTTTTGGGCTAGCGGGGACACAGATACGCAGTATTTT. Amino acid sequence: CASSPVFWASGDTDTQYF.